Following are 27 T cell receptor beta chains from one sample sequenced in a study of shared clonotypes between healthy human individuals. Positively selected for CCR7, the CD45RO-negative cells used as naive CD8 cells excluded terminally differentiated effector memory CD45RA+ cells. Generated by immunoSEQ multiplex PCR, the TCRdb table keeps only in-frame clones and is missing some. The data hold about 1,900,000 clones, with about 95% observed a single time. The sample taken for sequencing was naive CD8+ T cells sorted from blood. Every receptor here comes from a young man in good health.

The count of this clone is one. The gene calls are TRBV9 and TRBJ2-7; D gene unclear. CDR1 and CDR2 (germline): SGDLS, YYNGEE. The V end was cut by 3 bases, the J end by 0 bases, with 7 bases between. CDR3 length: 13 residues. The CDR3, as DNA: TGTGCCAGCAGCGACGACATCTCCTACGAGCAGTACTTC. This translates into CASSDDISYEQYF.

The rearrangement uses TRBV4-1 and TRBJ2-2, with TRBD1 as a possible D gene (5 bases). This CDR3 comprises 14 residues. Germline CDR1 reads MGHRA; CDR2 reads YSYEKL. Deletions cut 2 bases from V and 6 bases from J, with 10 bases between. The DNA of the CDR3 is TGCGCCAGCAGCCAAAGGGGCCGCTCCGGGGAGCTGTTTTTT. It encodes CASSQRGRSGELFF.

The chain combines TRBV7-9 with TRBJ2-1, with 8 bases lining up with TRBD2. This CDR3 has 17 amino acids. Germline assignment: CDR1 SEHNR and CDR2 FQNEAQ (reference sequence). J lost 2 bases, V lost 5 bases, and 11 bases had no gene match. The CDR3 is CASSPVLSGAPYNEQFF. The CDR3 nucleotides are TGTGCCAGCAGCCCCGTACTTAGCGGGGCACCCTACAATGAGCAGTTCTTC.

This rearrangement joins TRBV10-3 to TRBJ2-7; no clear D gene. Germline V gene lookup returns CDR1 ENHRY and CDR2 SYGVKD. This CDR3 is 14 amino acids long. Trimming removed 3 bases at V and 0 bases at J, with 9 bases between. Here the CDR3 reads CAISEGIDSYEQYF. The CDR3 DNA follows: TGTGCCATCAGTGAAGGGATTGACTCCTACGAGCAGTACTTC.

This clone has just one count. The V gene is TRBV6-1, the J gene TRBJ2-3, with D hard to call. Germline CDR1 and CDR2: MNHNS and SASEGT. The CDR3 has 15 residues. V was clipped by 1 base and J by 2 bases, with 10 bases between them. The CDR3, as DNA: TGTGCCAGCAGTGAAGAAAAGCGTTACACAGATACGCAGTATTTT. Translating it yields CASSEEKRYTDTQYF.

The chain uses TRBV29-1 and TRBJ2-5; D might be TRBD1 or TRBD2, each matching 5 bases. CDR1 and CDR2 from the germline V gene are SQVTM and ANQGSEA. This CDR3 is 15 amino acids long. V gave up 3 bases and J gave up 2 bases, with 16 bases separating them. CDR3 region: CSVDLSGPVQETQYF. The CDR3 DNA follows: TGCAGCGTTGATCTTTCGGGGCCAGTACAAGAGACCCAGTACTTC.

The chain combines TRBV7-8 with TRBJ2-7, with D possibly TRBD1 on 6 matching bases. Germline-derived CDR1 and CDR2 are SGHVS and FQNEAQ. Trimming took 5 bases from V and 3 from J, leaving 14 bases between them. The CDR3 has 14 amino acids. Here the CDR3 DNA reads TGTGCCAGCAGCCCGTATCTGGACAGCTACGAGCAGTACTTC. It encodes CASSPYLDSYEQYF.

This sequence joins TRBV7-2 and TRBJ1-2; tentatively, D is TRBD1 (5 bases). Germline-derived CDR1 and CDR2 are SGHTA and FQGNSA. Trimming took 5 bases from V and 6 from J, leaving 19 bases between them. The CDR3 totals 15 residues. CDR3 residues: CASSPPGSRVNGYTF. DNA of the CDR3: TGTGCCAGCAGCCCCCCCGGTTCCAGGGTTAATGGCTACACCTTC.

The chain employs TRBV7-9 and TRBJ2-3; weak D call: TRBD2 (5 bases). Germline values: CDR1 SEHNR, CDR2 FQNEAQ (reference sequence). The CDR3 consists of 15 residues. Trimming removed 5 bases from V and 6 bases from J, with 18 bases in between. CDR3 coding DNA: TGTGCCAGCAGCGTCTTCAGCGGATTTGTTGATACGCAGTATTTT. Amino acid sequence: CASSVFSGFVDTQYF.

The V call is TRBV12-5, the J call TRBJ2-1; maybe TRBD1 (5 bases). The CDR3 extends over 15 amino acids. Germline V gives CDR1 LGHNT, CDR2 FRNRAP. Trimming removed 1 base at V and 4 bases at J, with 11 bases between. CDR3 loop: CASGLAQGVYNEQFF. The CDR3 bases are TGTGCTAGTGGTTTGGCCCAAGGGGTTTACAATGAGCAGTTCTTC.

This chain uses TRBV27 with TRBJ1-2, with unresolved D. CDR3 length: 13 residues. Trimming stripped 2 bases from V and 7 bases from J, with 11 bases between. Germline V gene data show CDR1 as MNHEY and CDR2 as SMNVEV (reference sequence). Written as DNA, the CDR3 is TGTGCCAGCAGTTTAGGGGTTGGATCTGGCTACACCTTC. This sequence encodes CASSLGVGSGYTF.

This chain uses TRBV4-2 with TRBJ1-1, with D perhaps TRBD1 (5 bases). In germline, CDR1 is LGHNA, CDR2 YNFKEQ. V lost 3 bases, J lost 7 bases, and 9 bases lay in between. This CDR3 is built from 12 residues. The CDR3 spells CASSQEGFEAFF. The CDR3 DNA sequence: TGTGCCAGCAGCCAGGAGGGGTTTGAAGCTTTCTTT.

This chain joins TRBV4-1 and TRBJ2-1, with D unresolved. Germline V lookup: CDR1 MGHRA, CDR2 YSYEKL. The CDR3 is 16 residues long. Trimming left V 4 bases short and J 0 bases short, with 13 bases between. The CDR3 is CASSPGSASSYNEQFF. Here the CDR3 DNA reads TGCGCCAGCAGCCCCGGTTCCGCTAGCTCCTACAATGAGCAGTTCTTC.

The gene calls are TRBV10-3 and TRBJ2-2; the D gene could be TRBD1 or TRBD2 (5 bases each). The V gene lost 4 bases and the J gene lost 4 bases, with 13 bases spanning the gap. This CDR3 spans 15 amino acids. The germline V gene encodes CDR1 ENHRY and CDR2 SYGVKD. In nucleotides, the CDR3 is TGTGCCATCAGTGCCGACGGGGCAATCACCGGGGAGCTGTTTTTT. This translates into CAISADGAITGELFF.

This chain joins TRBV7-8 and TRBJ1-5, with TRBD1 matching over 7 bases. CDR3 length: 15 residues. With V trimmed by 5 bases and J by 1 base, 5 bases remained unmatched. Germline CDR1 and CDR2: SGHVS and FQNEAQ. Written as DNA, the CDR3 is TGTGCCAGCAGCGAAGGGACAGAAAGCAATCAGCCCCAGCATTTT. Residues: CASSEGTESNQPQHF.

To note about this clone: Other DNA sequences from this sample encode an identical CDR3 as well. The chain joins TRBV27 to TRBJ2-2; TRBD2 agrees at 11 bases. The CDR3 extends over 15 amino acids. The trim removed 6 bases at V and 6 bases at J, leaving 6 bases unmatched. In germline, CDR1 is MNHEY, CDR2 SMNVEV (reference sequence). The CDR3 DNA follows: TGTGCCAGCAGCCTTAGCGGGGGGGCCGCCGGGGAGCTGTTTTTT. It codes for CASSLSGGAAGELFF.

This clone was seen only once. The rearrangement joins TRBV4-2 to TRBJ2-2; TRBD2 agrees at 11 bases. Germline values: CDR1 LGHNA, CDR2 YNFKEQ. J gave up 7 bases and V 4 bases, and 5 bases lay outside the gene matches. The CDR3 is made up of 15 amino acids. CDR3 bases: TGTGCCAGCAGCCCACTAGCGGGGGCCGGCGGGGAGCTGTTTTTT. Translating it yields CASSPLAGAGGELFF.

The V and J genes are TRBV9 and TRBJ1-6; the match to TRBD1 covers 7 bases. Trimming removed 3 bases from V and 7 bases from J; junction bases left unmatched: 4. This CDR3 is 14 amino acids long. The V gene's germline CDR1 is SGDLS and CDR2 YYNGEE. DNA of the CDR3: TGTGCCAGCAGCGCGGGACAGCAGAATTCACCCCTCCACTTT. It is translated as CASSAGQQNSPLHF.

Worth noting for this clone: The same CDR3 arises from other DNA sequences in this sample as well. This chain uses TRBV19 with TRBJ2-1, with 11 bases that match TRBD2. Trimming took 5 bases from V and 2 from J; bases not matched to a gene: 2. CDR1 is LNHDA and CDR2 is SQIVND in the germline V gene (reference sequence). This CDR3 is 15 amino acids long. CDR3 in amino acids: CASSSTSGAYNEQFF. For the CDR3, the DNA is TGTGCCAGTAGTTCGACTAGCGGGGCCTACAATGAGCAGTTCTTC.

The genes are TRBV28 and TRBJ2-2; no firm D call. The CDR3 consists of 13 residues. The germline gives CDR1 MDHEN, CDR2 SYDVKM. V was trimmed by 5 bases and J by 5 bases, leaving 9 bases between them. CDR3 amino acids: CASSPRATGELFF. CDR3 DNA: TGTGCCAGCAGTCCCCGGGCTACCGGGGAGCTGTTTTTT.

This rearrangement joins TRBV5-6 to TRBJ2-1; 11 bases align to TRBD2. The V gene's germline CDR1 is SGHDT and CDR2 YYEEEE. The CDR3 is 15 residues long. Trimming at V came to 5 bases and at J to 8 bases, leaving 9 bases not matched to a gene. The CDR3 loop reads CASRFGLAGGDEQFF. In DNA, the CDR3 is TGTGCCAGCAGATTCGGACTAGCGGGTGGGGATGAGCAGTTCTTC.

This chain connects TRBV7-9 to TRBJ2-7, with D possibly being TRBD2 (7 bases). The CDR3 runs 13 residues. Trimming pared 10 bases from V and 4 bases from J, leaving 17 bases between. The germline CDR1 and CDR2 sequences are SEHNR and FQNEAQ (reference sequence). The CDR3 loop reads CATRQAGRYEQYF. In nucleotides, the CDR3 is TGTGCCACCCGACAGGCCGGGAGGTACGAGCAGTACTTC.

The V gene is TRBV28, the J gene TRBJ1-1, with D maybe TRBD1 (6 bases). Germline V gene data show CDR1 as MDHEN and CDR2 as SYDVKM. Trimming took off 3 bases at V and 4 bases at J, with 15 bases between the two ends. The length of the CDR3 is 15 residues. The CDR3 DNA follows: TGTGCCAGCAGTTTCCGTGGGGGCGCGGCCACTGAAGCTTTCTTT. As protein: CASSFRGGAATEAFF. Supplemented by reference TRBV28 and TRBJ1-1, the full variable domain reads DVKVTQSSRYLVKRTGEKVFLECVQDMDHENMFWYRQDPGLGLRLIYFSYDVKMKEKGDIPEGYSVSREKKERFSLILESASTNQTSMYLCASSFRGGAATEAFFGQGTRLTVV.

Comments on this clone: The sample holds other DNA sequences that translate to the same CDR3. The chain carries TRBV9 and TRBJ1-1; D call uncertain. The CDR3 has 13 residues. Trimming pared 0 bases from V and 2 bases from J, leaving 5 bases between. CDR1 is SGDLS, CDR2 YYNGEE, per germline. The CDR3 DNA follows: TGTGCCAGCAGCGTAGTGTCAAACACTGAAGCTTTCTTT. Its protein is CASSVVSNTEAFF.

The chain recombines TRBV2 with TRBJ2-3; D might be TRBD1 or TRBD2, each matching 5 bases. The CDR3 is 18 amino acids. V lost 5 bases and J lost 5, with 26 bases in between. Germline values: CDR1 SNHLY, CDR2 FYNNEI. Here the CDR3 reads CASSLVSGGAVSRDTQYF. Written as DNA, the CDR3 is TGTGCCAGCAGTCTGGTTAGTGGGGGAGCGGTGAGTAGAGATACGCAGTATTTT.

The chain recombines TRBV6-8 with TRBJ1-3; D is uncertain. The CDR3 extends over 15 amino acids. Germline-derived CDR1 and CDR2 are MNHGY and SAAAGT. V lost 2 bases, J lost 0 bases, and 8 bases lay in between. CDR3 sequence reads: CASSYAPDSGNTIYF. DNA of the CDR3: TGTGCCAGCAGTTACGCGCCAGACTCTGGAAACACCATATATTTT.

The CDR3 loop is CASYAGVSYNEQFF. DNA for the CDR3: TGTGCCAGCTATGCGGGGGTTTCCTACAATGAGCAGTTCTTC. The V gene is TRBV5-5, the J gene TRBJ2-1, with 7 bases identical to TRBD2. After removal of 7 bases from V and 1 base from J, the junction contained 5 bases not matched to a gene. The germline gives CDR1 SGHKS, CDR2 YYEKEE (reference sequence). This CDR3 is 14 amino acids long. Full variable domain (remainder filled in from reference TRBV5-5 and TRBJ2-1): DAGVTQSPTHLIKTRGQQVTLRCSPISGHKSVSWYQQVLGQGPQFIFQYYEKEERGRGNFPDRFSARQFPNYSSELNVNALLLGDSALYLCASYAGVSYNEQFFGPGTRLTVL.